This T cell receptor beta chain was found in a study of T cell responses to AZD1222 COVID-19 vaccine. General study points: Researchers took repertoire samples only after the peak T cell response had come. Among vaccine-associated CD4 TCRs, coverage spanned spike, with dominance at 160-218 and 743-854. With two AZD1222 doses given, Spike-specific TCR breadth and depth both rose. The donor group comprised mostly white British people and more females; the analysis possibly underestimated clonal diversity.

Concerning this clone itself: The antigen is unknown.

This CDR3 has 9 amino acids. Trimming pared 7 bases from V and 10 bases from J, leaving 7 bases between. The protocol was immunoSEQ multiplex PCR, while the TCRdb copy is restricted to in-frame clones and leaves out a portion. The sample records under 200,000 clones, 94% being singletons. The chain is built from TRBV12-3 or TRBV12-4 and TRBJ1-1, with no clear D. The TCR was taken from an adult in good health. Sequences were derived from peripheral blood, sampled on day 0 of AZD1222 vaccination. For the CDR3, the DNA is TGTGCCAGCACCCCGGGAGCTTTCTTT. Translated, it gives CASTPGAFF.